The 16 T cell receptor beta chains given below trace back to one sample, sequenced in a study of T cell repertoires in cytomegalovirus infection. One entry per CDR3 protein results from TCRdb running MiXCR on the reads. The table lists some 800,000 distinct CDR3 sequences, approximately 32% of them singletons. Which antigens these TCRs recognize remains unknown. The input for sequencing was cultured CD8+ T cells from PBMCs, taken from culture after CMV antigen stimulation. The receptors derive from a human donor in good health (CMV status not recorded). Some clones in this sample may be carry-over from other donors' samples.

The chain uses TRBV12-3 or TRBV12-4 and TRBJ1-5; D is unresolved. The length of the CDR3 is 16 residues. The V end was cut by 3 bases, the J end by 1 base, with 13 bases between. The CDR3 protein is CASSFVFNTSNQPQHF. DNA of the CDR3: TGTGCCAGCAGTTTCGTTTTTAATACGAGCAATCAGCCCCAGCATTTT.

V and J are TRBV9 and TRBJ1-2; a possible D gene is TRBD1 (6 bases). The CDR3 loop spans 15 amino acids. Germline-derived CDR1 and CDR2 are SGDLS and YYNGEE. V lost 4 bases and J 9 bases, leaving 22 bases between the germline ends. CDR3 coding DNA: TGTGCCAGCAGCTTCCCCGGACAGCTTTTAGGGAGCTACACCTTC. It encodes CASSFPGQLLGSYTF.

The chain couples TRBV7-8 to TRBJ2-7; D unclear. The CDR3 has 9 residues. Germline loops: CDR1 SGHVS, CDR2 FQNEAQ. The V end lost 5 bases, the J end lost 10 bases, and 6 bases lay between the germline ends. CDR3 sequence: CASSERQYV. For the CDR3, the DNA is TGTGCCAGCAGCGAACGTCAGTACGTC.

This clonotype has only a few counts. The rearrangement links TRBV7-4 to TRBJ2-7; D is undetermined. Germline CDR1 reads SGHVT; CDR2 reads SQSDAQ. V was pared by 3 bases and J by 2 bases, with 11 bases between. The CDR3 length is 14 residues. CDR3 nucleotides: TGTGCCAGCAGCTTTTGGGGTTCTCCCTACGAGCAGTACTTC. Residues: CASSFWGSPYEQYF.

J is TRBJ2-5 and V is TRBV5-8, with TRBD2 identical over 8 bases. J gave up 4 bases and V 6 bases, and 14 bases lay outside the gene matches. Germline CDR1 is SGHTS and CDR2 is YDEGEE. This CDR3 comprises 16 residues. The CDR3 DNA is TGTGCCAGCATCCGGGAGGGCAGAGAATCCCCAGAGACCCAGTACTTC. Translation gives CASIREGRESPETQYF.

This clonotype was seen only a few times. The chain uses TRBV9 and TRBJ2-1; D assignment may be TRBD1 or TRBD2 (6 bases each). V was shortened by 3 bases and J by 8 bases, with 15 bases between the two germline ends. There are 14 residues in the CDR3. Germline V gene lookup returns CDR1 SGDLS and CDR2 YYNGEE. The CDR3 DNA reads TGTGCCAGCAGCGAGGGGGGCGGGGTCGATGAGCAGTTCTTC. Protein product: CASSEGGGVDEQFF.

This clonotype appeared a few times. V gene TRBV6-1 combines with J gene TRBJ1-2; TRBD1 matches at 8 bases. The CDR3 extends over 14 amino acids. The V segment lost 8 bases and the J segment 6 bases; nucleotides outside the gene matches: 11. Per the germline V gene, CDR1 is MNHNS and CDR2 is SASEGT. In DNA form, the CDR3 reads TGTGCCAGCTTCTTGGGCATGACAGGGGATGGCTACACCTTC. It is translated as CASFLGMTGDGYTF.

The chain carries TRBV14 and TRBJ2-2; unclear D gene. There are 13 residues in the CDR3. Looked up from germline, CDR1 is SGHDN and CDR2 is FVKESK. Trimming shortened V by 2 bases and J by 6 bases, and 7 bases separated the two germline ends. The DNA for the CDR3 is TGTGCCAGCAGCCAAACGCTGGCCGGGGAGCTGTTTTTT. Protein product: CASSQTLAGELFF.

Ten or more counts support this clonotype. The chain uses TRBV6-1 and TRBJ1-5; the D is unclear. V lost 7 bases and J 0 bases, leaving 13 bases between the germline ends. CDR3 length: 15 amino acids. Germline loops: CDR1 MNHNS, CDR2 SASEGT. The CDR3 protein is CASKEDGNSNQPQHF. CDR3 coding DNA: TGTGCCAGCAAAGAGGACGGAAATAGCAATCAGCCCCAGCATTTT.

The chain joins TRBV24-1 to TRBJ2-1; D remains unclear. The CDR3 spans 14 residues. CDR1 is KGHDR, CDR2 SFDVKD, per germline. V dropped 11 bases and J dropped 7 bases, with 20 bases sitting between them. As DNA, the CDR3 is TGTGCCATCCCAGTCCCTCGGGCCTCTAATGAGCAGTTCTTC. Translating it yields CAIPVPRASNEQFF.

This clonotype was observed at least ten times. The genes are TRBV6-1 and TRBJ1-1; D perhaps matches TRBD1 (6 bases). V gave up 6 bases and J gave up 0 bases, with 8 bases separating them. This CDR3 is 13 amino acids long. From germline, CDR1 is MNHNS and CDR2 SASEGT. CDR3 loop: CASRDRMNTEAFF. CDR3 bases: TGTGCCAGCAGGGACAGAATGAACACTGAAGCTTTCTTT.

The table lists this clonotype with a few counts. V and J are TRBV7-9 and TRBJ2-5, with 7 bases identical to TRBD1. The CDR3 has 14 amino acids. Trimming took 3 bases from V and 3 from J; bases not matched to a gene: 4. Germline CDR1 and CDR2: SEHNR and FQNEAQ (reference sequence). The CDR3 DNA is TGTGCCAGCAGCTTCTCGCAGGGGGAAGAGACCCAGTACTTC. Its protein is CASSFSQGEETQYF.

This clonotype was counted between two and nine times. The chain joins TRBV6-5 to TRBJ2-5, with 11 bases aligning to TRBD2. The CDR3 is 15 amino acids. V trimming: 1 base; J trimming: 3 bases; junction bases outside the gene matches: 1. Germline lookup yields CDR1 MNHEY and CDR2 SVGAGI. CDR3 in DNA: TGTGCCAGCAGTTACTTTAGCGGGGGGGAAGAGACCCAGTACTTC. Protein product: CASSYFSGGEETQYF.

This clonotype was picked up many times. As DNA, the CDR3 is TGTGCCAGCAGCCCCCTCGGACAGGGGAACACCGGGGAGCTGTTTTTT. Translating gives CASSPLGQGNTGELFF. The chain employs TRBV7-8 and TRBJ2-2, with 8 bases aligning to TRBD1. Losses at the gene ends were 5 bases for V and 1 base for J; bases not matched to a gene: 6. The CDR3 has 16 amino acids. Germline loops: CDR1 SGHVS, CDR2 FQNEAQ.

The chain joins TRBV28 to TRBJ2-7; no firm D call. CDR3 size: 13 residues. Trimming took 1 base from V and 2 from J, leaving 6 bases between them. CDR1 and CDR2 (germline): MDHEN, SYDVKM. CDR3 residues: CASSLSVTYEQYV. CDR3 in DNA: TGTGCCAGCAGTTTATCAGTGACCTACGAGCAGTACGTC.

This clonotype was recorded a few times. The CDR3 region is CASSREGSNTEAFF. The CDR3 nucleotides are TGCGCCAGCAGTCGGGAGGGTTCGAACACTGAAGCTTTCTTT. V usage is TRBV5-1 and J usage is TRBJ1-1, with unresolved D. The germline CDR1 and CDR2 sequences are SGHRS and YFSETQ. CDR3 length: 14 residues. Between the trimmed V and J ends, which lost 5 bases and 1 base, there was a span of 12 bases.